A selection of T cell receptor beta chains follows, all from one sample in a study of blood T cells in healthy people across ages. TCRdb re-called the 5' RACE reads through MiXCR, storing one row per CDR3 protein. The sample holds roughly 1,500,000 distinct CDR3 sequences, about 35% seen once. Sequenced: blood. All receptors come from a woman aged 25-40 years in good health. Each CDR3 is given with its conserved first and last residue. Each record gives: V gene, D gene, CDR3 length, CDR3 protein. D genes are given only for firm matches.

>TRBV29-1|TRBD1|14
CSVKRTGGFGGYTF
>TRBV29-1|-|15
CSVEDRSTFNNGYTF
>TRBV27|-|17
CASIRMGFRGSYNEQFF
>TRBV11-2|-|17
CASSLQFSAVAYNEQFF
>TRBV27|TRBD1|17
CASSLRLGQGSDSPLHF
>TRBV6-1|-|16
CASRGQARDYNQPQHF
>TRBV20-1|TRBD2|14
CSARLGLAADTQYF
>TRBV18|-|12
CASSPNWDEQYF
>TRBV6-2/TRBV6-3|TRBD1|19
CASSYSFRGTGVRDQPQHF
>TRBV2|-|12
CASSDVSYEQYF